Each of the 13 T cell receptor delta chains below was sequenced from the same sample in a study of gamma-delta chains in newborns, infants, children. TCRdb reanalyzed the reads using CATT. The repertoire holds about 1,400 delta-chain clones, with 1% to 1.4% as singletons. Sequencing was done on a sample of blood. The receptor source for this set is a child in good health.

Regarding this clone: A far larger clone is one nucleotide away, so this likely arose from a read error. Other DNA sequences within the sample encode an identical CDR3. The V gene is TRDV2, the J gene TRDJ1; TRDD3 agrees at 8 bases. This CDR3 has 19 residues. The V gene's germline CDR1 is GEAIGNYY and CDR2 EKD. CDR3 sequence reads: CACDTLADWGPPRADKLIF. CDR3 DNA sequence: TGTGCCTGTGACACCCTTGCTGACTGGGGGCCCCCCAGGGCCGACAAACTCATCTTT.

This clone was observed a handful of times. A much larger clone lies a single base off, so this may be a read error. The chain has TRAV29/DV5 and TRDJ1, with a weak D call TRDD3 (5 bases). CDR3 length equals 12 residues. Germline V lookup: CDR1 NSMFDY, CDR2 ISSIKDK. Between the trimmed V and J ends, which lost 3 bases and 4 bases, there was a span of 10 bases. CDR3 nucleotides: TGTGCAGCAAAGGGATGCGGCGATAAACTCATCTTT. Translated: CAAKGCGDKLIF.

Regarding this clone: One end of the junction is discordant with germline, which a read error may explain. The V gene is TRDV2, the J gene TRDJ3; 12 bases fit TRDD3. The CDR3 runs to 19 residues. The germline gives CDR1 GEAIGNYY, CDR2 EKD. In nucleotides, the CDR3 is TGTGCATGTGACACCCCATCTACTGGGGGATACCGGGACACCCGACAGATGTTTTTC. It encodes CACDTPSTGGYRDTRQMFF.

Concerning this clone: A much larger clone differs by one base, so this may be a read error. This chain connects TRDV2 to TRDJ1; 12 bases line up with TRDD3. This CDR3 contains 22 residues. Germline CDR1 is GEAIGNYY and CDR2 is EKD. DNA of the CDR3: TGTGCCTGTAACACCGTGGACGCCCAAAACTGGGGGATACAGTGGGGGACCGATAAACTCATCTTT. Residues: CACNTVDAQNWGIQWGTDKLIF.

Judged by abundance, this clone is large. Other DNA sequences from this sample encode an identical CDR3 as well. The chain is built from TRDV2 and TRDJ1; 8 nucleotides match TRDD3. The CDR3 totals 19 residues. V gave up 0 bases and J gave up 3 bases; unmatched junction bases: 17. The germline V gene encodes CDR1 GEAIGNYY and CDR2 EKD. The CDR3 spells CACDTLADWGPPRADKLIF. The DNA of the CDR3 is TGTGCCTGTGACACCCTTGCTGACTGGGGGCCCCCCAGGGCCGATAAACTCATCTTT.

In regard to this clone: The protein TCRdb lists belongs to a much larger clone and differs from this DNA's translation at residue 5, which points to a read error; the protein shown is made from the DNA. The chain has TRDV2 and TRDJ1; possibly TRDD3 for D (5 bases). The CDR3 extends over 14 amino acids. V lost 3 bases, J lost 8 bases, and 18 bases lay in between. Germline CDR1 reads GEAIGNYY; CDR2 reads EKD. This CDR3 reads CACDAVGSRGKLIF. The CDR3 region has the DNA TGTGCCTGTGACGCCGTTGGGTCCCGGGGGAAACTCATCTTT.

A note on this clone: Given a far larger clone just one base away, this is likely a sequencing read error. The V gene is TRDV2, the J gene TRDJ1; 9 bases align to TRDD2. Per germline, CDR1 GEAIGNYY and CDR2 EKD. Trimming took 4 bases from V and 9 from J; bases not matched to a gene: 29. This CDR3 has 20 amino acids. This CDR3 is CACDPTPSYGRGNPWVELIF. The CDR3 coding sequence is TGTGCCTGTGATCCGACACCTTCCTACGGGAGGGGGAACCCGTGGGTGGAACTCATCTTT.

With regard to this clone: A far larger clone is one nucleotide away, so this likely arose from a read error. This CDR3 is also generated by other DNA sequences in the sample. This chain uses TRDV2 with TRDJ1; D ambiguous. The CDR3 length is 16 residues. Trimming cost V 0 bases and J 0 bases, with 13 bases left between them. CDR1 is GEAIGNYY and CDR2 is EKD in the germline V gene. The CDR3 coding sequence is TGTGCCTGTGACACCGTAGGTGGTTCGTACACCGATAAACTCATCTTT. This translates into CACDTVGGSYTDKLIF.

A remark on this clone: A far more abundant clone sits one base away, making this likely a read error. V is TRDV2 and J is TRDJ2, with D possibly being TRDD3 (6 bases). Germline values: CDR1 GEAIGNYY, CDR2 EKD. CDR3 length: 17 amino acids. The CDR3, as DNA: TGTGCCCGTGACACCGTAGGGGATCCAGCTTTGACAGCACAACTCTTCTTT. The encoded protein is CARDTVGDPALTAQLFF.

Only a few counts were recorded for this clone. A far larger clone is a single base away, which makes a read error likely. Other DNA sequences in the sample encode the same CDR3. V usage is TRDV2 and J usage is TRDJ1; TRDD3 matches 7 bases. This CDR3 has 15 amino acids. Germline V gene sequence: CDR1 GEAIGNYY, CDR2 EKD. V shed 7 bases and J 3 bases; nucleotides not matched to a gene: 13. As DNA, the CDR3 is TGTGCCTGCGACTCAATAGGGGATAAAGCCGATAAACTCATCTTT. Its protein product is CACDSIGDKADKLIF.

Turning to this clone: Other nucleotide sequences in the sample specify the same CDR3. The J gene is TRDJ2, the V gene TRDV2; possibly TRDD3 for D (5 bases). There are 13 residues in the CDR3. Trimming removed 1 base at V and 4 bases at J, with 6 bases between. From germline, CDR1 is GEAIGNYY and CDR2 EKD. The CDR3 loop reads CACDTWGTAQLFF. DNA of the CDR3: TGTGCCTGTGACACGTGGGGGACAGCACAACTCTTCTTT.

This chain links TRDV2 with TRDJ2; perhaps TRDD3 as D (5 bases). No J segment appears in TCRdb, so it was assigned here by matching the sequence to germline. The V and J ends lost 1 base and 4 bases respectively, with 6 bases between them. CDR3 length equals 13 residues. Germline CDR1 GEAIGNYY, CDR2 EKD. The CDR3 bases are TGTGCCTGTGACACTTGGGGGACAGCACAACTCTTCTTT. Translating it yields CACDTWGTAQLFF.

This clone is judged medium-sized. A much larger clone sits a single nucleotide away, making a read error possible. The chain uses TRDV2 and TRDJ3, with a weak D call TRDD3 (6 bases). The CDR3 length is 20 residues. The germline V gene encodes CDR1 GEAIGNYY and CDR2 EKD. CDR3 DNA sequence: TGTGCCTGTGACACCGCGGGGATCGGGGAGAGCTCCCGGGACACCCGACAGATGTTTTTC. Amino acids: CACDTAGIGESSRDTRQMFF.